This T cell receptor beta chain was sequenced for a study of long-term antiretroviral therapy in people with HIV. The V gene's germline CDR1 is KGHSH and CDR2 LQKENI. This CDR3 region has 15 residues. The V gene end was trimmed by 3 bases and the J gene end by 0 bases; junction bases not matched to a gene: 4. The assay, immunoSEQ v3.0, was run at survey level. TCRdb keeps only in-frame clones here, not all; method: immunoSEQ multiplex PCR. This table has 25,000 to 30,000 clones, around 84% appearing once. Turning to this clone: Its specificity is not known.

Findings and limits, study-wide: Pre-ART expanded TRB clones stayed dominant throughout, though often decreasing after ART. Viral resistance, ART adherence and therapy changes all lacked available data.

V and J are TRBV18 and TRBJ1-1, with TRBD1 identical over 7 bases. Sequencing used unsorted PBMCs, obtained 0.4 years after starting antiretroviral therapy. This TCR derives from a man in his late teens or twenties with HIV. The CDR3 reads CASSPTGPLNTEAFF. CDR3 nucleotide sequence: TGTGCCAGCTCACCGACAGGGCCTTTGAACACTGAAGCTTTCTTT.